This is a list of T cell receptor beta chains from one sample in a study of OX40 agonist ivuxolimab in advanced cancers. Method: immunoSEQ multiplex PCR; TCRdb's copy keeps in-frame clones and lacks some. In the table there are around 80,000 clones, about 86% of which are singletons. Material: CD4+ or CD8+ T cells sorted from blood, obtained in a trial of the OX40 agonist ivuxolimab. All receptors come from an adult with an advanced solid tumor such as melanoma, head and neck, liver or kidney cancer. CDR3s include the opening cysteine and the closing phenylalanine or tryptophan. D genes are given only for firm matches. The size entry is marked missing in some rows and otherwise reads once, few, many or a size class.

CDR3 length | J gene | clone size | D gene | V gene | CDR3 DNA | CDR3 protein
14 | TRBJ2-3 | . | . | TRBV19 | TGTGCCAGTAGTATATGGGGTAGCACAGATACGCAGTATTTT | CASSIWGSTDTQYF
14 | TRBJ2-5 | . | . | TRBV15 | TGTGCCACCAGCGACGGGACACAGGGAGAGACCCAGTACTTC | CATSDGTQGETQYF
16 | TRBJ2-2 | . | . | TRBV9 | TGTGCCAGCAGCGTAGAGGGACGGACGAACACCGGGGAGCTGTTTTTT | CASSVEGRTNTGELFF
16 | TRBJ1-1 | . | . | TRBV5-5 | TGTGCCAGCAGCTCTGGGGGGGCAGCAGTGAACACTGAAGCTTTCTTT | CASSSGGAAVNTEAFF
14 | TRBJ1-2 | . | . | TRBV4-2 | TGTGCCAGCAGCCAGAACCCCCCAGAGAGTGGCTACACCTTC | CASSQNPPESGYTF
13 | TRBJ1-4 | . | . | TRBV4-1 | TGCGCCAGCAGCCGAGGGTCTAATGAAAAACTGTTTTTT | CASSRGSNEKLFF
16 | TRBJ2-6 | once | . | TRBV28 | TGTGCCAGCGACACCTCAGGGCAGTCTGGGGCCAACGTCCTGACTTTC | CASDTSGQSGANVLTF
16 | TRBJ1-6 | once | . | TRBV11-2 | TGTGCCAGCAGCTTAGAAGGGAGCTCCTATAATTCACCCCTCCACTTT | CASSLEGSSYNSPLHF
15 | TRBJ1-2 | . | . | TRBV27 | TGTGCCAGCAGTTTATCGTCAGTTACTAACTATGGCTACACCTTC | CASSLSSVTNYGYTF
15 | TRBJ2-3 | . | . | TRBV11-2 | TGTGCCAGCAGCTTAGGAGATACCGGCGGAGATACGCAGTATTTT | CASSLGDTGGDTQYF
13 | TRBJ2-1 | . | TRBD1 | TRBV5-1 | TGCGCCAGCAGACGGACAGGGTACAATGAGCAGTTCTTC | CASRRTGYNEQFF
14 | TRBJ2-2 | . | . | TRBV25-1 | TGTGCCAGCAGGGGGCAGGGAAACACCGGGGAGCTGTTTTTT | CASRGQGNTGELFF
18 | TRBJ1-1 | . | TRBD1 | TRBV12-5 | TGTGCTAGTGGGCCCAAGACAGGGGGCGTTCAGCTGAACACTGAAGCTTTCTTT | CASGPKTGGVQLNTEAFF
20 | TRBJ2-5 | . | TRBD2 | TRBV4-2 | TGTGCCAGCAGCCGAGCCTTTGGCGGGGGGGCCGGGGCCTCAGGGGAGACCCAGTACTTC | CASSRAFGGGAGASGETQYF
16 | TRBJ2-7 | once | TRBD1 | TRBV4-2 | TGTGCCAGCAGCCAAGCCCTGGCAGGGGGTTCCTACGAGCAGTACTTC | CASSQALAGGSYEQYF
11 | TRBJ2-3 | . | . | TRBV6-5 | TGTGCCAGCAGTAGCACAGATACGCAGTATTTT | CASSSTDTQYF
15 | TRBJ1-4 | . | . | TRBV2 | TGTGCCAGCAGTGAGGCCCGGGCCAATAATGAAAAACTGTTTTTT | CASSEARANNEKLFF
16 | TRBJ2-1 | . | TRBD2 | TRBV29-1 | TGCAGCGTTGAAGAGGGGACTAGCGGGATCTCCGATGAGCAGTTCTTC | CSVEEGTSGISDEQFF
15 | TRBJ1-6 | . | . | TRBV11-2 | TGTGCCAGCAGCTTAGATTCCGACTATAATTCACCCCTCCACTTT | CASSLDSDYNSPLHF
15 | TRBJ2-1 | . | TRBD2 | TRBV5-4 | TGTGCCAGCAGCCCCCGGACTAGCGGGTACAATGAGCAGTTCTTC | CASSPRTSGYNEQFF
16 | TRBJ1-2 | . | . | TRBV28 | TGTGCCAGCACCACCTTTTCGGGCCTTTCGGGCTATGGCTACACCTTC | CASTTFSGLSGYGYTF
14 | TRBJ1-5 | . | . | TRBV6-5 | TGTGCCAGTTGGTCGGCGGGTAGCAATCAGCCCCAGCATTTT | CASWSAGSNQPQHF
12 | TRBJ2-5 | . | . | TRBV29-1 | TGCAGCGTTGCGTCAAGTGGGGAGACCCAGTACTTC | CSVASSGETQYF
16 | TRBJ2-7 | . | TRBD1 | TRBV5-1 | TGCGCCAGCAGCTTACACAGGGGGCCTAGCTCCTACGAGCAGTACTTC | CASSLHRGPSSYEQYF
13 | TRBJ1-2 | . | . | TRBV10-3 | TGTGCCATCAGTGACAGCGGAGAATATGGCTACACCTTC | CAISDSGEYGYTF
14 | TRBJ1-3 | . | . | TRBV6-1 | TGTGCCAGCAGTGAACAGGCAGCTGGAAACACCATATATTTT | CASSEQAAGNTIYF
13 | TRBJ2-4 | . | . | TRBV19 | TGTGCCAGTAGTTTGGGTTGGGCGGACATTCAGTACTTC | CASSLGWADIQYF
16 | TRBJ1-1 | . | TRBD1 | TRBV7-9 | TGTGCCAGCAGCCGGGGACAGGACCATCTGAACACTGAAGCTTTCTTT | CASSRGQDHLNTEAFF
17 | TRBJ1-5 | . | . | TRBV23-1 | TGCGCCAGCATGCAATTGCTCGGGGCATATAGCAATCAGCCCCAGCATTTT | CASMQLLGAYSNQPQHF
17 | TRBJ2-2 | . | . | TRBV5-6 | TGTGCCAGCAGCTTGGGGCTAGCGCAGTCGAACACCGGGGAGCTGTTTTTT | CASSLGLAQSNTGELFF
14 | TRBJ2-5 | few | TRBD2 | TRBV7-2 | TGTGCCAGCAGCCGGACTAGCGGGAGGGCCGTTAAGTACTTC | CASSRTSGRAVKYF
14 | TRBJ1-3 | . | . | TRBV11-3 | TGTGCCAGCAGCAGCAGCCAACTGGGGGACACCATATATTTT | CASSSSQLGDTIYF
12 | TRBJ2-7 | . | TRBD1 | TRBV2 | TGTGCCAGCAGGACAGGGGTAAACGAGCAGTACTTC | CASRTGVNEQYF
13 | TRBJ1-2 | . | . | TRBV6-5 | TGTGCCAGCAGTTATGGGCAGCCCGAGGGCTACACCTTC | CASSYGQPEGYTF
14 | TRBJ1-2 | few | TRBD1 | TRBV6-1 | TGTGCCAGCAGGGCGGGACAGGGGGCGCGCGGCTACACCTTC | CASRAGQGARGYTF
14 | TRBJ1-2 | . | . | TRBV11-2 | TGTGCCAGCAGCTTAGATGGGACGGCAAGGGGCTACACCTTC | CASSLDGTARGYTF
15 | TRBJ1-2 | . | . | TRBV6-5 | TGTGCCAGCACTCCAGGGGACTCTACATATTATGGCTACACCTTC | CASTPGDSTYYGYTF
14 | TRBJ2-7 | few | . | TRBV18 | TGTGCCAGCTCCGCAAGGGAGTCTTACTACGAGCAGTACTTC | CASSARESYYEQYF
18 | TRBJ2-6 | . | TRBD1 | TRBV7-3 | TGTGCCAGCAGCTTAACGACGGGACAGGGTTCTGGGGCCAACGTCCTGACTTTC | CASSLTTGQGSGANVLTF
14 | TRBJ1-6 | few | . | TRBV2 | TGTGCCAGCATCTCGACAGCGGTTAATTCACCCCTCCACTTT | CASISTAVNSPLHF
16 | TRBJ1-6 | . | . | TRBV15 | TGTGCCACCAGCAGGCGTACAAATGCACATAATTCACCCCTCCACTTT | CATSRRTNAHNSPLHF
14 | TRBJ1-1 | . | TRBD1 | TRBV6-5 | TGTGCCAGCAGTACCGGACAGGGTCCCACTGAAGCTTTCTTT | CASSTGQGPTEAFF
15 | TRBJ1-2 | . | TRBD1 | TRBV7-6 | TGTGCCAGCAGCGAATCCGGGACAGGGTATGGTGGCTACACCTTC | CASSESGTGYGGYTF
13 | TRBJ1-1 | . | . | TRBV5-4 | TGTGCCAGCAGCTTGGTCTCGAACACTGAAGCTTTCTTT | CASSLVSNTEAFF
13 | TRBJ1-1 | once | . | TRBV28 | TGTGCCAGCAGTTTACGGAGTCCCACTGAAGCTTTCTTT | CASSLRSPTEAFF
13 | TRBJ2-2 | . | . | TRBV19 | TGTGCCAGTAGCGCTTACAACACCGGGGAGCTGTTTTTT | CASSAYNTGELFF
17 | TRBJ1-2 | . | . | TRBV25-1 | TGTGCCAGCAGTGAATGGGGTGCCGGTGGTTGGGGGGATGGCTACACCTTC | CASSEWGAGGWGDGYTF
18 | TRBJ2-6 | . | . | TRBV5-4 | TGTGCCAGCAGCCGCGGCCGGGTGGACAGCTCTGGGGCCAACGTCCTGACTTTC | CASSRGRVDSSGANVLTF
13 | TRBJ1-1 | . | TRBD1 | TRBV10-3 | TGTGCCATCAGTGATTCTGACAGGGCGGGAGCTTTCTTT | CAISDSDRAGAFF
12 | TRBJ2-7 | . | . | TRBV10-3 | TGTGCCATCAGTAACAGGGAAAGCGAGCAGTACTTC | CAISNRESEQYF
14 | TRBJ1-2 | . | TRBD1 | TRBV6-4 | TGTGCCAGCAGTGACTCGACAGGGGCTGGCGGCTACACCTTC | CASSDSTGAGGYTF
18 | TRBJ2-3 | few | TRBD2 | TRBV4-2 | TGTGCCAGCAGCCAAGACGGAGCGGGAGGACTAGCAACAGATACGCAGTATTTT | CASSQDGAGGLATDTQYF
13 | TRBJ1-5 | . | . | TRBV7-8 | TGTGCCAGCAGCCCCGTGCGGGAGCAGCCCCAGCATTTT | CASSPVREQPQHF
17 | TRBJ2-2 | . | . | TRBV11-3 | TGTGCCAGCAGCAGCTACCCCGGGCAGGCGGACACCGGGGAGCTGTTTTTT | CASSSYPGQADTGELFF
14 | TRBJ2-7 | . | TRBD1 | TRBV11-3 | TGTGCCAGCAGCCCCCAGACAGGGAGTGACGAGCAGTACTTC | CASSPQTGSDEQYF
15 | TRBJ2-7 | . | . | TRBV18 | TGTGCCAGCTCACCTATACAGGGCAGCTCCTACGAGCAGTACTTC | CASSPIQGSSYEQYF